Following are 30 T cell receptor beta chains from one sample sequenced in a study of cytomegalovirus exposure and HLA in healthy donors. Libraries were prepared by immunoSEQ multiplex PCR; TCRdb keeps only in-frame clonotypes and omits some of them. The sample consists of about 200,000 clones, roughly 84% of them appearing once. Sequenced material: PBMCs. These receptors came from a woman aged 18-35 years in good health and CMV-seropositive.

V is TRBV18 and J is TRBJ2-7; 8 bases map to TRBD2. Germline V CDR1 and CDR2: KGHSH, LQKENI. Losses at the gene ends were 1 base for V and 1 base for J; bases not matched to a gene: 6. This CDR3 is built from 16 residues. CDR3 bases: TGTGCCAGCTCACCACTCTGGACTAGCAGGTCCTACGAGCAGTACTTC. Its translation is CASSPLWTSRSYEQYF.

The CDR3, as DNA: TGTGCCAGCAGCCCGAGCGCTCGAGAGACCCAGTACTTC. Translating it yields CASSPSARETQYF. J is TRBJ2-5 and V is TRBV7-3, with D hard to call. The V gene's germline CDR1 is SGHTA and CDR2 FQGTGA. This CDR3 has 13 residues. Trimming stripped 5 bases from V and 4 bases from J, with 11 bases between.

This clone was observed a single time. The chain recombines TRBV27 with TRBJ2-2, with D tentatively TRBD1 (5 bases). Looked up from germline, CDR1 is MNHEY and CDR2 is SMNVEV (reference sequence). The CDR3 loop spans 17 amino acids. V lost 5 bases and J lost 2, with 18 bases in between. The CDR3 reads CASSRSWAGINTGELFF. The CDR3 coding sequence is TGTGCCAGCAGTCGCTCTTGGGCAGGGATCAACACCGGGGAGCTGTTTTTT.

The rearrangement links TRBV27 to TRBJ2-3; 7 bases align to TRBD2. Unmatched junction bases numbered 7, after V lost 6 bases and J lost 1 base. The CDR3 spans 15 residues. The germline V gene has CDR1 MNHEY and CDR2 SMNVEV (reference sequence). CDR3 sequence reads: CASRDGGGGTDTQYF. The CDR3, as DNA: TGTGCCAGCAGGGATGGGGGGGGAGGCACAGATACGCAGTATTTT.

This chain connects TRBV11-1 to TRBJ2-7; 9 nucleotides agree with TRBD2. Germline assignment: CDR1 SGHAT and CDR2 FQDESV (reference sequence). V was clipped by 7 bases and J by 2 bases; unmatched bases: 6. The CDR3 covers 14 residues. The CDR3 protein is CASTVAGEAYEQYF. The CDR3, as DNA: TGTGCCAGCACGGTAGCGGGAGAGGCCTACGAGCAGTACTTC. The variable domain in full, with the rest retrieved from reference TRBV11-1 and TRBJ2-7, is EAEVAQSPRYKITEKSQAVAFWCDPISGHATLYWYRQILGQGPELLVQFQDESVVDDSQLPKDRFSAERLKGVDSTLKIQPAELGDSAMYLCASTVAGEAYEQYFGPGTRLTVT.

This clone was detected only once. The genes are TRBV20-1 and TRBJ1-4, with D possibly matching TRBD1 (5 bases). This CDR3 is 10 amino acids long. Germline V lookup: CDR1 DFQATT, CDR2 SNEGSKA (reference sequence). The CDR3 reads CSPGRGELFF. The CDR3 nucleotides read TGCAGCCCGGGGCGGGGTGAACTGTTTTTT.

This chain uses TRBV7-3 with TRBJ2-7; 9 nucleotides line up with TRBD2. Losses at the gene ends were 1 base for V and 2 bases for J; bases not matched to a gene: 3. CDR3 size: 15 residues. CDR1 and CDR2 from the germline V gene are SGHTA and FQGTGA. This CDR3 is CASSLSGRGPYEQYF. DNA of the CDR3: TGTGCCAGCAGCTTAAGCGGGAGGGGGCCCTACGAGCAGTACTTC.

This clone was picked up one time. The same CDR3 also results from other DNA sequences found in this sample. The chain combines TRBV28 with TRBJ2-1; 7 bases fit TRBD1. Unmatched junction bases numbered 3, after V lost 7 bases and J lost 3 bases. CDR3 size: 13 residues. Germline-derived CDR1 and CDR2 are MDHEN and SYDVKM. This CDR3 is CASNRDSYNEQFF. CDR3 sequence (DNA): TGTGCCAGCAACCGGGACAGCTACAATGAGCAGTTCTTC.

The J gene is TRBJ2-5, the V gene TRBV19; 8 bases are shared with TRBD1. Germline-derived CDR1 and CDR2 are LNHDA and SQIVND (reference sequence). Unmatched junction bases numbered 8, after V lost 4 bases and J lost 4 bases. The CDR3 contains 15 residues. CDR3 coding DNA: TGTGCCAGTAGTAAACTGGACAGGGACCGAGAGACCCAGTACTTC. As protein: CASSKLDRDRETQYF.

This clone has a single count. The chain combines TRBV9 with TRBJ2-7; TRBD2 matches at 9 bases. CDR1 SGDLS and CDR2 YYNGEE come from the germline V gene. J was trimmed by 2 bases and V by 0 bases; bases with no gene match: 3. The CDR3 extends over 15 amino acids. CDR3 region: CASSVGASGTYEQYF. The CDR3 bases are TGTGCCAGCAGCGTAGGAGCTAGCGGGACCTACGAGCAGTACTTC.

The chain links TRBV18 to TRBJ2-3; tentative D call: TRBD1 (6 bases). Germline V lookup: CDR1 KGHSH, CDR2 LQKENI. This CDR3 is 14 amino acids long. The germline V and J ends were trimmed by 0 bases and 4 bases, with 8 bases remaining between them. CDR3: CASSPPRQADTQYF. CDR3 coding DNA: TGTGCCAGCTCACCACCCAGACAGGCAGATACGCAGTATTTT.

This clone came up once. The chain joins TRBV28 to TRBJ1-2; possibly TRBD1 for D (6 bases). Deletions cut 7 bases from V and 4 bases from J, with 22 bases between. CDR1 MDHEN and CDR2 SYDVKM come from the germline V gene. The length of the CDR3 is 16 residues. The CDR3 DNA is TGTGCCAGCACCCGCGGGGGGGGGCCTCGCTCCTATGGCTACACCTTC. It specifies CASTRGGGPRSYGYTF.

V and J are TRBV5-1 and TRBJ1-1; D call uncertain. This CDR3 is 17 amino acids long. Germline assignment: CDR1 SGHRS and CDR2 YFSETQ. Trimming shortened V by 0 bases and J by 1 base, and 16 bases separated the two germline ends. The DNA for the CDR3 is TGCGCCAGCAGCTTGGAGGAGGGAACCTTTGGGAACACTGAAGCTTTCTTT. It encodes CASSLEEGTFGNTEAFF.

The chain is built from TRBV28 and TRBJ1-2; D may be TRBD1 (6 bases). This CDR3 has 17 amino acids. The germline gives CDR1 MDHEN, CDR2 SYDVKM. V dropped 7 bases and J dropped 4 bases, with 25 bases sitting between them. CDR3 residues: CASTIAGLWTEGYGYTF. In DNA, the CDR3 is TGTGCCAGCACCATCGCAGGGCTTTGGACAGAGGGCTATGGCTACACCTTC.

The chain uses TRBV5-6 and TRBJ1-1; 9 nucleotides match TRBD1. With V trimmed by 5 bases and J by 7 bases, 6 bases remained unmatched. Germline-derived CDR1 and CDR2 are SGHDT and YYEEEE. This CDR3 spans 13 amino acids. In DNA form, the CDR3 reads TGTGCCAGCAGTGAAGGGACAGGGAATGAAGCTTTCTTT. The encoded protein is CASSEGTGNEAFF.

V gene TRBV10-3 combines with J gene TRBJ1-1; D unclear. The CDR3 consists of 12 residues. The V end lost 4 bases, the J end lost 3 bases, and 6 bases lay between the germline ends. Germline V gene sequence: CDR1 ENHRY, CDR2 SYGVKD. Written as DNA, the CDR3 is TGTGCCATCAGTGGGAGACACACTGAAGCTTTCTTT. This translates into CAISGRHTEAFF.

The V and J genes are TRBV11-2 and TRBJ2-1; TRBD2 aligns across 10 bases. The CDR3 contains 15 residues. Germline trimming cut 5 bases from V and 6 bases from J; bases unmatched to any gene: 7. Germline loops: CDR1 SGHAT, CDR2 FQNNGV. The CDR3 reads CASSSLAGETNEQFF. The CDR3 nucleotides read TGTGCCAGCAGCAGTCTAGCGGGAGAGACCAATGAGCAGTTCTTC. The full variable domain, in which reference TRBV11-2 and TRBJ2-1 provide the parts outside the CDR3, is EAGVAQSPRYKIIEKRQSVAFWCNPISGHATLYWYQQILGQGPKLLIQFQNNGVVDDSQLPKDRFSAERLKGVDSTLKIQPAKLEDSAVYLCASSSLAGETNEQFFGPGTRLTVL.

The chain recombines TRBV4-1 with TRBJ2-1, with D unclear. CDR1 and CDR2 from the germline V gene are MGHRA and YSYEKL. CDR3 length equals 15 residues. Trimming left V 3 bases short and J 0 bases short, with 9 bases between. The CDR3 sequence: CASSHMPSSYNEQFF. The CDR3 DNA reads as TGCGCCAGCAGCCATATGCCCAGCTCCTACAATGAGCAGTTCTTC.

The chain recombines TRBV30 with TRBJ1-2; 7 bases line up with TRBD1. Germline values: CDR1 GTSNPN, CDR2 SVGIG (reference sequence). After removal of 5 bases from V and 5 bases from J, the junction contained 5 bases not matched to a gene. This CDR3 is built from 12 residues. The CDR3 bases are TGTGCCTGGGCCGGGACAGATTATGGCTACACCTTC. This codes for CAWAGTDYGYTF.

The table lists this clone with a count of one. The J gene is TRBJ1-1, the V gene TRBV4-1; 7 bases align to TRBD1. J was trimmed by 0 bases and V by 3 bases; bases with no gene match: 7. CDR1 is MGHRA, CDR2 YSYEKL, per germline. The CDR3 totals 16 residues. CDR3 bases: TGCGCCAGCAGCCAGAATAACAGGGGTGTGAACACTGAAGCTTTCTTT. Translated, it gives CASSQNNRGVNTEAFF.

This clone was found once. V and J are TRBV29-1 and TRBJ1-1, with D possibly TRBD1 on 5 matching bases. The CDR3 runs 12 residues. The V end lost 0 bases, the J end lost 10 bases, and 12 bases lay between the germline ends. The V gene's germline CDR1 is SQVTM and CDR2 ANQGSEA. The CDR3 bases are TGCAGCGTTGAAGAAGGGGCGGCGGTAGCTTTCTTT. Translating gives CSVEEGAAVAFF.

J is TRBJ2-3 and V is TRBV11-2; 11 bases align to TRBD2. Trimming cost V 6 bases and J 5 bases; bases outside gene matches: 7. The CDR3 has 15 residues. CDR1 SGHAT and CDR2 FQNNGV come from the germline V gene. The CDR3 sequence: CASRSGTSGLDTQYF. DNA of the CDR3: TGTGCCAGCAGATCCGGGACTAGCGGCTTAGATACGCAGTATTTT.

The rearrangement links TRBV4-1 to TRBJ1-3, with D perhaps matching TRBD1 (5 bases). The CDR3 has 15 amino acids. V was clipped by 3 bases and J by 4 bases, with 13 bases between them. From germline, CDR1 is MGHRA and CDR2 YSYEKL. In DNA, the CDR3 is TGCGCCAGCAGCCAGACCGGGACTACCGGAAACACCATATATTTT. This gives the protein CASSQTGTTGNTIYF.

The chain uses TRBV11-3 and TRBJ2-2, with D possibly being TRBD1 (6 bases). Germline values: CDR1 SGHNT, CDR2 YENEEA. The CDR3 has 14 amino acids. V was cut by 5 bases and J by 7 bases, with 14 bases left in between. The CDR3 sequence is CASSGDRTVGELFF. Here the CDR3 DNA reads TGTGCCAGCAGCGGAGACAGGACCGTCGGGGAGCTGTTTTTT.

V and J are TRBV4-1 and TRBJ1-4; a weak D match, TRBD1 (6 bases). Germline V lookup: CDR1 MGHRA, CDR2 YSYEKL. The CDR3 length is 16 residues. The V and J ends lost 4 bases and 3 bases respectively, with 15 bases between them. The CDR3 loop reads CASSRGGRVANEKLFF. CDR3 nucleotides: TGCGCCAGCAGCCGGGGGGGCAGGGTAGCTAATGAAAAACTGTTTTTT.

This sequence joins TRBV2 and TRBJ1-2; TRBD1 matches at 9 bases. With V trimmed by 10 bases and J by 3 bases, 6 bases remained unmatched. Germline-derived CDR1 and CDR2 are SNHLY and FYNNEI. The CDR3 extends over 13 amino acids. As DNA, the CDR3 is TGTGCCAACCGGGACAGGGCAGACTATGGCTACACCTTC. Encoded protein: CANRDRADYGYTF.

The chain joins TRBV2 to TRBJ1-1; a weak D match, TRBD1 (5 bases). Trimming stripped 4 bases from V and 5 bases from J, with 11 bases between. CDR1 is SNHLY, CDR2 FYNNEI, per germline. The length of the CDR3 is 13 residues. CDR3 nucleotide sequence: TGTGCCAGCAGTGTTGAATCAGGGACTGAAGCTTTCTTT. Translating gives CASSVESGTEAFF. Full variable domain (outside the CDR3, taken from reference TRBV2 and TRBJ1-1): EPEVTQTPSHQVTQMGQEVILRCVPISNHLYFYWYRQILGQKVEFLVSFYNNEISEKSEIFDDQFSVERPDGSNFTLKIRSTKLEDSAMYFCASSVESGTEAFFGQGTRLTVV.

The gene calls are TRBV5-1 and TRBJ2-7; TRBD2 matches at 15 bases. Germline V lookup: CDR1 SGHRS, CDR2 YFSETQ. The CDR3 runs to 16 residues. J was trimmed by 5 bases and V by 4 bases; bases with no gene match: 7. The CDR3 region is CASSKGLAGGIHEQYF. CDR3 in DNA: TGCGCCAGCAGCAAGGGACTAGCGGGAGGAATTCACGAGCAGTACTTC.

The V call is TRBV18, the J call TRBJ2-7, with D possibly TRBD1 on 6 matching bases. The CDR3 contains 12 residues. The V and J ends lost 4 bases and 5 bases respectively, with 9 bases between them. The germline V gene encodes CDR1 KGHSH and CDR2 LQKENI. The CDR3 DNA reads as TGTGCCAGCTCACTCAACAGGGACGAGCAGTACTTC. This encodes CASSLNRDEQYF. The complete variable domain, with remaining parts taken from reference TRBV18 and TRBJ2-7, reads NAGVMQNPRHLVRRRGQEARLRCSPMKGHSHVYWYRQLPEEGLKFMVYLQKENIIDESGMPKERFSAEFPKEGPSILRIQQVVRGDSAAYFCASSLNRDEQYFGPGTRLTVT.

V and J are TRBV10-2 and TRBJ2-1; 11 bases are a match to TRBD2. Germline trimming cut 3 bases from V and 4 bases from J; bases unmatched to any gene: 2. Germline V lookup: CDR1 WSHSY, CDR2 SAAADI. CDR3 length: 15 amino acids. The CDR3 spells CASSELAGGYNEQFF. CDR3 bases: TGCGCCAGCAGTGAATTAGCGGGAGGGTACAATGAGCAGTTCTTC.